These 7 T cell receptor beta chains share one sample of origin, sequenced in a study of T-cell reconstitution after alpha-beta-depleted transplantation in children. The library targeted TCRbeta and was prepared with unique molecular identifiers. TCRdb reanalysed the PCR reads using MiXCR and keeps one entry per CDR3 protein. This table holds some 550,000 distinct CDR3 sequences, about a sixth found once. The sequenced sample was PBMCs from the stem cell graft donor, obtained from the stem cell graft. The receptors originated from a human donor who donated a stem cell graft to a child with acute lymphoblastic leukemia.

The table lists this clonotype with a few counts. The chain employs TRBV5-1 and TRBJ1-1; D unresolved. CDR1 is SGHRS and CDR2 is YFSETQ in the germline V gene. Between the trimmed V and J ends, which lost 5 bases and 5 bases, there was a span of 10 bases. The CDR3 sequence is 12 residues long. In nucleotides, the CDR3 is TGCGCCAGCAGGGCGGTGACGACTGAAGCTTTCTTT. Its translation: CASRAVTTEAFF.

This sequence joins TRBV7-9 and TRBJ2-2, with 10 positions matching TRBD2. V dropped 5 bases and J dropped 7; count of bases not matched to a gene: 13. The CDR3 spans 17 residues. Germline assignment: CDR1 SEHNR and CDR2 FQNEAQ (reference sequence). The CDR3 spells CASSPRAGGPLVGELFF. DNA for the CDR3: TGTGCCAGCAGCCCCCGAGCGGGAGGGCCGTTGGTCGGGGAGCTGTTTTTT. Together with reference TRBV7-9 and TRBJ2-2, the CDR3 gives the full variable domain: DTGVSQNPRHKITKRGQNVTFRCDPISEHNRLYWYRQTLGQGPEFLTYFQNEAQLEKSRLLSDRFSAERPKGSFSTLEIQRTEQGDSAMYLCASSPRAGGPLVGELFFGEGSRLTVL.

This clonotype was picked up a small number of times. J is TRBJ2-7 and V is TRBV12-3 or TRBV12-4; 10 bases are a match to TRBD2. This CDR3 region has 17 residues. Trimming at V came to 5 bases and at J to 5 bases, leaving 15 bases not matched to a gene. CDR3 loop: CASSPKASGRLVNEQYF. CDR3 bases: TGTGCCAGCAGTCCGAAGGCTAGCGGGAGACTTGTGAACGAGCAGTACTTC.

This clonotype was detected only a few times. The chain joins TRBV7-9 to TRBJ1-2; perhaps TRBD1 as D (6 bases). CDR3 size: 12 residues. Germline loops: CDR1 SEHNR, CDR2 FQNEAQ (reference sequence). V was pared by 5 bases and J by 6 bases, with 10 bases between. CDR3 coding DNA: TGTGCCAGCAGCCGAGGGGGTAATGGCTACACCTTC. It translates to CASSRGGNGYTF.

CDR3 loop: CASSVIAGQREQFF. The CDR3, as DNA: TGTGCCAGCAGCGTTATAGCGGGGCAGCGTGAGCAGTTCTTC. The chain recombines TRBV9 with TRBJ2-1; TRBD2 agrees at 8 bases. V lost 2 bases to trimming and J lost 9 bases; unmatched junction nucleotides: 7. This CDR3 is built from 14 residues. Germline CDR1 SGDLS, CDR2 YYNGEE.

This clonotype came up a few times. V gene TRBV27 combines with J gene TRBJ2-7, with D possibly matching TRBD2 (6 bases). V shed 1 base and J shed 3 bases, with 22 bases lying between them. This CDR3 has 18 amino acids. Looked up from germline, CDR1 is MNHEY and CDR2 is SMNVEV (reference sequence). CDR3 bases: TGTGCCAGCAGTTTATATGGTAGCGGTCCTCTCGGAGACTACGAGCAGTACTTC. Protein product: CASSLYGSGPLGDYEQYF.

This clonotype was found many times. The CDR3 DNA reads TGCAGTGCGGGGACTAGCGGGAGAAGCTACGAGCAGTACTTC. The encoded protein is CSAGTSGRSYEQYF. V is TRBV20-1 and J is TRBJ2-7, with 14 nucleotides matching TRBD2. Germline lookup yields CDR1 DFQATT and CDR2 SNEGSKA (reference sequence). The CDR3 has 14 residues. After removal of 6 bases from V and 3 bases from J, the junction contained 4 bases not matched to a gene.